Sequencing of this TCR beta chain was carried out in a study of blood T cell repertoires in COVID-19. The data were produced by immunoSEQ multiplex PCR, yet TCRdb's version contains in-frame clones alone and is incomplete. Of about 210,000 clones listed, around 80% are singletons. V was clipped by 3 bases and J by 8 bases; unmatched bases: 7. The CDR3 totals 14 residues. The germline CDR1 and CDR2 sequences are LGHDT and YNNKEL (reference sequence). This TCR came from a man aged 35 to 55 who had recovered from COVID-19. V and J are TRBV3-1 (or the pseudogene TRBV3-2) and TRBJ1-2; 9 nucleotides agree with TRBD1. The sequencing sample was made of peripheral blood. The CDR3 spells CASSHRTGEEGYTF. For the CDR3, the DNA is TGTGCCAGCAGCCACCGGACAGGGGAAGAGGGCTACACCTTC.